These 27 T cell receptor beta chains were all obtained from the same sample, sequenced in a study of regulatory T cells in long-lasting Graves disease (dated by TCRdb to the early 2020s). Libraries were made using multiplex PCR. The reads were generated on an Illumina HiSeq 4000. iRepertoire HTBI primers and Arm-PCR amplification of CDR3 regions were used to construct TCR beta libraries. In-frame beta chains were kept once TCRdb had trimmed the public reads at Q25 with fastp and called clones with MiXCR. CDR3 protein duplicates are merged, each entry listing the most common genes and DNA. The sample contains 700,000 or so distinct CDR3 sequences, 25% to 35% of them found a single time. Roughly 41% of the sample belongs to the ten largest clones. The sample's time point label, in plain terms: persistent/refractory GD, antithyroid drugs over 5 years with positive TRAb. RNA was extracted from PBMCs in TRIzol for both TCR sequencing and RNA sequencing.

Sequencing was performed on peripheral blood mononuclear cells (PBMCs), taken when the disease was refractory, from a patient treated with antithyroid drugs. These receptors were taken from a female donor with Graves disease.

The chain carries TRBV19 and TRBJ2-1; a weak D match, TRBD2 (5 bases). CDR3 length equals 13 residues. Germline V gives CDR1 LNHDA, CDR2 SQIVND (reference sequence). Trimming removed 3 bases from V and 6 bases from J, with 9 bases in between. The CDR3 nucleotides read TGTGCCAGTAGTATGGGGAGTCTCAATGAGCAGTTCTTC. This gives the protein CASSMGSLNEQFF. Full variable domain (outside the CDR3, taken from reference TRBV19 and TRBJ2-1): DGGITQSPKYLFRKEGQNVTLSCEQNLNHDAMYWYRQDPGQGLRLIYYSQIVNDFQKGDIAEGYSVSREKKESFPLTVTSAQKNPTAFYLCASSMGSLNEQFFGPGTRLTVL.

This clonotype was seen more than once but under ten times. The chain recombines TRBV20-1 with TRBJ1-2; D is undetermined. Trimming shortened V by 0 bases and J by 3 bases, and 14 bases separated the two germline ends. Germline-derived CDR1 and CDR2 are DFQATT and SNEGSKA (reference sequence). This CDR3 has 15 amino acids. The CDR3 loop reads CSARDKGPSHYGYTF. The CDR3, as DNA: TGCAGTGCTAGAGATAAAGGCCCCTCCCACTATGGCTACACCTTC.

This clonotype was observed a few times. The genes are TRBV7-2 and TRBJ1-4; D uncertain. The CDR3 loop spans 13 amino acids. Trimming took 1 base from V and 12 from J, leaving 12 bases between them. Germline V CDR1 and CDR2: SGHTA, FQGNSA. The CDR3 DNA reads as TGTGCCAGCAGCTTAGTATCCCCCAAACAACTGTTTTTT. This codes for CASSLVSPKQLFF.

This clonotype has only one observation. The chain links TRBV15 to TRBJ1-2; 8 nucleotides agree with TRBD1. After removal of 5 bases from V and 8 bases from J, the junction contained 7 bases not matched to a gene. This CDR3 is 13 amino acids long. Per the germline V gene, CDR1 is LNHNV and CDR2 is YYDKDF (reference sequence). CDR3 sequence (DNA): TGTGCCACCAGCGACCGACAGGGGCGAGGCTACACCTTC. Translated, it gives CATSDRQGRGYTF.

The chain joins TRBV3-1 to TRBJ1-2; D unclear. Trimming pared 1 base from V and 3 bases from J, leaving 15 bases between. Germline V lookup: CDR1 LGHDT, CDR2 YNNKEL (reference sequence). The CDR3 loop spans 16 amino acids. DNA for the CDR3: TGTGCCAGCAGCCAAGTTCCCCCAACAGATGACTATGGCTACACCTTC. Encoded protein: CASSQVPPTDDYGYTF.

This clonotype was observed a few times. The V gene is TRBV10-1, the J gene TRBJ2-2; D gene unclear. V lost 3 bases to trimming and J lost 5 bases, with 4 bases between them. CDR1 is WNHNN and CDR2 is SYGVQD in the germline V gene (reference sequence). This CDR3 contains 12 residues. CDR3 sequence (DNA): TGCGCCAGCAGTGACCTGACCGGGGAGCTGTTTTTT. It translates to CASSDLTGELFF.

In this sample, this clonotype turned up a few times. This rearrangement joins TRBV11-2 to TRBJ1-4; the match to TRBD1 covers 7 bases. Unmatched junction bases numbered 18, after V lost 5 bases and J lost 0 bases. The germline V gene has CDR1 SGHAT and CDR2 FQNNGV. The CDR3 has 20 amino acids. The CDR3 protein is CASSQPIIGLQGTTNEKLFF. The DNA for the CDR3 is TGTGCCAGCAGCCAACCCATAATAGGGCTACAGGGGACAACTAATGAAAAACTGTTTTTT.

This clonotype has at least ten counts. V gene TRBV11-3 combines with J gene TRBJ1-1; 7 positions agree with TRBD1. The V and J ends lost 3 bases and 5 bases, in that order; junction bases with no gene match: 9. This CDR3 spans 15 amino acids. Germline CDR1 SGHNT, CDR2 YENEEA. The CDR3 loop is CASSFGEGARTEAFF. The CDR3 nucleotides are TGTGCCAGCAGCTTCGGTGAGGGGGCGAGGACTGAAGCTTTCTTT.

In its sample, this clonotype was seen a few times. V is TRBV6-5 and J is TRBJ2-5, with D perhaps TRBD1 (5 bases). CDR3 length: 16 residues. Trimming removed 0 bases at V and 1 base at J, with 12 bases between. Germline lookup yields CDR1 MNHEY and CDR2 SVGAGI. CDR3 residues: CASSYSPTGFQETQYF. The CDR3 nucleotides are TGTGCCAGCAGTTACTCACCTACAGGATTCCAAGAGACCCAGTACTTC.

The chain employs TRBV6-1 and TRBJ1-4, with D perhaps matching TRBD1 (5 bases). This CDR3 is built from 13 residues. V was shortened by 6 bases and J by 5 bases, with 10 bases between the two germline ends. Germline lookup yields CDR1 MNHNS and CDR2 SASEGT. The CDR3 here is CASRRGPNEKLFF. DNA for the CDR3: TGTGCCAGCAGGCGGGGCCCGAATGAAAAACTGTTTTTT.

The rearrangement uses TRBV6-1 and TRBJ2-5; the D is unclear. With 6 bases removed from V and 2 bases from J, the gap between germline ends came to 13 bases. The length of the CDR3 is 14 residues. Germline V CDR1 and CDR2: MNHNS, SASEGT. CDR3 amino acids: CASRHSRLQETQYF. The CDR3 DNA reads TGTGCCAGCAGACATAGCCGGCTTCAAGAGACCCAGTACTTC.

The chain couples TRBV6-1 to TRBJ1-2; TRBD1 matches 8 bases. Germline values: CDR1 MNHNS, CDR2 SASEGT. With V trimmed by 3 bases and J by 6 bases, 9 bases remained unmatched. The length of the CDR3 is 15 residues. Here the CDR3 reads CASSEVDRGPNGYTF. The CDR3 DNA follows: TGTGCCAGCAGTGAGGTCGACAGGGGCCCAAATGGCTACACCTTC.

This clonotype was found a few times. The chain links TRBV20-1 to TRBJ1-2; 12 bases are shared with TRBD1. Germline CDR1 reads DFQATT; CDR2 reads SNEGSKA (reference sequence). This CDR3 is 16 amino acids long. With V trimmed by 2 bases and J by 4 bases, 8 bases remained unmatched. The CDR3 bases are TGCAGTGCTAGACAGCCGGGACAGGGGGCTCTCTATGGCTACACCTTC. Residues: CSARQPGQGALYGYTF.

To note about this clonotype: A read error may account for a junction end that differs from germline. V gene TRBV10-2 combines with J gene TRBJ2-3, with TRBD2 matching over 9 bases. This CDR3 spans 17 amino acids. Germline V gene sequence: CDR1 WSHSY, CDR2 SAAADI. The CDR3 here is CASSPLAGDIPGDTQYF. The CDR3 DNA sequence: TGTGCCAGCAGTCCCTTAGCGGGAGACATACCGGGGGATACGCAGTATTTT.

CDR3: CSVANGQGYYEQYF. Here the CDR3 DNA reads TGCAGCGTCGCCAACGGACAGGGCTACTACGAGCAGTACTTC. J is TRBJ2-7 and V is TRBV29-1; 8 bases fit TRBD1. The germline V gene has CDR1 SQVTM and CDR2 ANQGSEA. The ends lost 6 bases at V and 3 bases at J; junction bases unmatched: 10. The CDR3 extends over 14 amino acids.

This clonotype has just a few counts. The chain recombines TRBV20-1 with TRBJ2-5; 10 bases are shared with TRBD2. The CDR3 is 13 residues long. Germline assignment: CDR1 DFQATT and CDR2 SNEGSKA (reference sequence). V shed 5 bases, J shed 4 bases, and the junction held 4 bases outside the gene matches. The CDR3 DNA sequence: TGCAGTGCTTTAGCGGGAGGAGGAGAGACCCAGTACTTC. This gives the protein CSALAGGGETQYF.

In this sample, this clonotype turned up many times. The chain uses TRBV7-8 and TRBJ1-2; tentatively, D is TRBD1 (5 bases). Germline loops: CDR1 SGHVS, CDR2 FQNEAQ. V lost 1 base, J lost 0 bases, and 12 bases lay in between. This CDR3 has 16 residues. CDR3 sequence: CASSLEGTGANYGYTF. The CDR3 coding sequence is TGTGCCAGCAGCTTAGAGGGCACAGGAGCTAACTATGGCTACACCTTC.

In this sample, this clonotype turned up many times. The chain employs TRBV5-1 and TRBJ1-1, with 8 bases matching TRBD1. CDR1 and CDR2 (germline): SGHRS, YFSETQ. J lost 1 base, V lost 4 bases, and 6 bases had no gene match. The CDR3 length is 15 residues. The CDR3 spells CASSPGTGPNTEAFF. CDR3 coding DNA: TGCGCCAGCAGCCCAGGGACAGGACCGAACACTGAAGCTTTCTTT.

V usage is TRBV7-9 and J usage is TRBJ2-5; D ambiguous. The CDR3 has 12 amino acids. V was shortened by 5 bases and J by 5 bases, with 9 bases between the two germline ends. The germline V gene encodes CDR1 SEHNR and CDR2 FQNEAQ (reference sequence). DNA for the CDR3: TGTGCCAGCAGCCCGGAGCCGGAGACCCAGTACTTC. This translates into CASSPEPETQYF.

In its sample, this clonotype was seen a few times. The chain recombines TRBV5-1 with TRBJ1-2; TRBD1 is a possible D gene (5 bases). V was clipped by 0 bases and J by 2 bases, with 11 bases between them. CDR3 length equals 15 residues. Germline assignment: CDR1 SGHRS and CDR2 YFSETQ. As DNA, the CDR3 is TGCGCCAGCAGCTTGGAGGTTAGGGGAAACTATGGCTACACCTTC. Translation gives CASSLEVRGNYGYTF.

This clonotype has at least ten counts. The chain joins TRBV12-3 or TRBV12-4 to TRBJ1-2; D is unclear. Trimming left V 4 bases short and J 7 bases short, with 10 bases between. The CDR3 is made up of 12 amino acids. In nucleotides, the CDR3 is TGTGCCAGCAGTTACGGGCGGTCTGGCTACACCTTC. This translates into CASSYGRSGYTF.

The V call is TRBV6-1, the J call TRBJ2-1; D ambiguous. There are 15 residues in the CDR3. V was cut by 6 bases and J by 1 base, with 13 bases left in between. CDR1 is MNHNS, CDR2 SASEGT, per germline. The CDR3 reads CASRRLAESYNEQFF. The DNA of the CDR3 is TGTGCCAGCAGGCGTCTCGCGGAATCCTACAATGAGCAGTTCTTC.

This clonotype was detected a few times. The chain employs TRBV27 and TRBJ1-2; no clear D. The germline V gene encodes CDR1 MNHEY and CDR2 SMNVEV (reference sequence). There are 17 residues in the CDR3. Trimming took off 8 bases at V and 8 bases at J, with 30 bases between the two ends. The CDR3, as DNA: TGTGCCAGCCGCCCACTGGATCGAAGACTGGCTCGGGAGGGCTACACCTTC. It encodes CASRPLDRRLAREGYTF.

A note on this clonotype: The conserved phenylalanine or tryptophan normally closing the CDR3 is absent here, so this likely arose from a read error. V usage is TRBV2 and J usage is TRBJ1-1, with D hard to call. The CDR3 contains 12 residues. V lost 8 bases, J lost 4 bases, and 11 bases lay in between. Germline values: CDR1 SNHLY, CDR2 FYNNEI. The CDR3, as DNA: TGTGCCAGCTCCCCGGTCGGCACTGAAGCTTTCTCT. This codes for CASSPVGTEAFS.

The rearrangement uses TRBV2 and TRBJ1-5; D call uncertain. The CDR3 extends over 13 amino acids. The V and J ends lost 5 bases and 5 bases respectively, with 10 bases between them. Germline CDR1 is SNHLY and CDR2 is FYNNEI. CDR3 coding DNA: TGTGCCAGCAGTAAGGGTGGCTATCAGCCCCAGCATTTT. It yields the protein CASSKGGYQPQHF.

J is TRBJ1-2 and V is TRBV30; D may be TRBD1 (6 bases). The CDR3 covers 13 residues. CDR1 and CDR2 (germline): GTSNPN, SVGIG (reference sequence). V was clipped by 2 bases and J by 5 bases, with 12 bases between them. CDR3 sequence (DNA): TGTGCCTGGAGTCTAGGACAGTATTATGGCTACACCTTC. This gives the protein CAWSLGQYYGYTF.

V usage is TRBV5-1 and J usage is TRBJ2-7; tentatively, D is TRBD2 (7 bases). The V gene's germline CDR1 is SGHRS and CDR2 YFSETQ. With 1 base removed from V and 3 bases from J, the gap between germline ends came to 11 bases. There are 14 residues in the CDR3. The chain's CDR3 is CASSLSGGLYEQYF. CDR3 DNA sequence: TGCGCCAGCAGCTTGTCCGGGGGGCTCTACGAGCAGTACTTC.